The rows below give T cell receptor beta chains drawn from one sample of a study of T cell repertoires in aging, cancer and after chemotherapy. TCRdb analysed the multiplex PCR reads with MiXCR anew, one entry per CDR3 protein. Found here are 2,900 or so distinct CDR3 sequences, approximately 24% of them singletons; the top ten hold around 6%. The material sequenced was blood. These receptors were taken from a human donor with a solid tumor. Each CDR3 is given with its conserved first and last residue. The order of the fields is D gene, V gene, clone size, J gene, CDR3 DNA, CDR3 protein. A D gene is named only where the DNA matches it firmly. Size values are once, few and many counts, or a class for expanded clones, and some rows have none.

>NA|TRBV5-6|few|TRBJ1-6
TGTGCCAGCAGGACCCCCGGGACCGACCCCAATTCACCCCTCCACTTT
CASRTPGTDPNSPLHF
>NA|TRBV19|medium-sized|TRBJ1-4
TGTGCCAGTAGTCTCCGGGACTTGGCAGAAAAACTGTTTTTT
CASSLRDLAEKLFF
>NA|TRBV6-6|medium-sized|TRBJ1-2
TGTGCCGTCCAGGGGTATGGCTACACCTTC
CAVQGYGYTF
>NA|TRBV4-2|NA|TRBJ2-6
TGTGCCAGCAGCTCCCCCGGGACGGAGTACTCTGGGGCCAACGTCCTGACTTTC
CASSSPGTEYSGANVLTF
>NA|TRBV6-4|NA|TRBJ2-7
TGTGCCAGCTGCCCAGGTATTAGCTCCTACGAGCAGTACTTC
CASCPGISSYEQYF
>NA|TRBV7-6|NA|TRBJ1-1
TGTGCTAGCAGTACAGGGCCGAACACTGAAGCTTTCTTT
CASSTGPNTEAFF
>NA|TRBV6-2/TRBV6-3|medium-sized|TRBJ1-1
TGTGCCAGCACAAAACCACAGGTAATCACTGAAGCTTTCTTT
CASTKPQVITEAFF
>TRBD1|TRBV15|NA|TRBJ2-5
TGTGCCACCAGCAGACAATCGACAGGGGAAGAGACCCAGTACTTC
CATSRQSTGEETQYF
>NA|TRBV12-3/TRBV12-4|few|TRBJ1-1
TGTGCCAGCAGCTTAATCGGGGGGGCGAACACTGAAGCTTTCTTT
CASSLIGGANTEAFF
>TRBD1|TRBV5-6|medium-sized|TRBJ1-2
TGTGCCAGCAGCGGACAGGGAGGCTACACCTTC
CASSGQGGYTF
>TRBD1|TRBV6-1|medium-sized|TRBJ1-2
TGTGCCAGCAGCCCCGGACAGGGTTGGGGCTACACCTTC
CASSPGQGWGYTF
>NA|TRBV19|medium-sized|TRBJ1-5
TGTGCCAGTAGTATGTATGGGGGGGGAGATCAGCCCCAGCATTTT
CASSMYGGGDQPQHF
>TRBD2|TRBV5-4|medium-sized|TRBJ2-5
TGTGCCAGCAGGGAGGTTGCTAGCGGGGGGGAGACCCAGTACTTC
CASREVASGGETQYF
>NA|TRBV15|medium-sized|TRBJ1-2
TGTGCCACCAGCACAACGTACAGGGACTATGGCTACACCTTC
CATSTTYRDYGYTF
>NA|TRBV20-1|few|TRBJ2-7
TGCAGTGCTAGACAGGGTTCCTACGAGCAGTACTTC
CSARQGSYEQYF
>TRBD1|TRBV6-6|few|TRBJ1-1
TGTGCCAGCAGTCTACAGGGGGAAGCTTTCTTT
CASSLQGEAFF
>TRBD2|TRBV4-3|NA|TRBJ2-3
TGCGCCAGCAGCCCGAATAGCGGGGGGGGGGAAGATACGCAGTATTTT
CASSPNSGGGEDTQYF
>NA|TRBV10-3|medium-sized|TRBJ1-4
TGTGCCATCAGTGAGTACGCAGGAGAAAATGAAAAACTGTTTTTT
CAISEYAGENEKLFF
>NA|TRBV20-1|NA|TRBJ2-4
TGCAGTGCTAGAGGGACTTCTAAAAACATTCAGTACTTC
CSARGTSKNIQYF
>NA|TRBV5-6|NA|TRBJ1-4
TGTGCCAGCAGCTTGAGCCCGGCAACTAATGAAAAACTGTTTTTT
CASSLSPATNEKLFF
>TRBD2|TRBV14|NA|TRBJ2-1
TGTGCCAGCAGCCAGACAGCGGGGGAGTCCTACAATGAGCAGTTCTTC
CASSQTAGESYNEQFF
>NA|TRBV4-3|NA|TRBJ2-5
TGCGCCAGCAGCCCCGGACAGATTACCGAGGAGACCCAGTACTTC
CASSPGQITEETQYF
>NA|TRBV7-4|NA|TRBJ1-5
TGTGCCAGCAGCTTAGCGCCCGGATGGGGGGGGAATCAGCCCCAGCATTTT
CASSLAPGWGGNQPQHF
>TRBD2|TRBV20-1|NA|TRBJ2-2
TGCAGTGCCCAGCGGGGGTCGACCGGGGAGCTGTTTTTT
CSAQRGSTGELFF
>NA|TRBV27|NA|TRBJ1-1
TGTGCCAGCAGTTTTTCACAGAACACTGAAGCTTTCTTT
CASSFSQNTEAFF
>NA|TRBV20-1|few|TRBJ2-3
TGCAGTGCTAGAGATGTTGTGGCAGGGATGATATCCGATACGCAGTATTTT
CSARDVVAGMISDTQYF
>NA|TRBV7-6|few|TRBJ2-7
TGTGCCAGCAGCTTACGGTCGGGCGAGCAGTACTTC
CASSLRSGEQYF
>NA|TRBV28|NA|TRBJ1-2
TGTGCCAGCACCGTCGGAGGGCTCTATGGCTACACCTTC
CASTVGGLYGYTF
>TRBD2|TRBV5-1|few|TRBJ2-3
TGCGCCAGCAGCCGCAATAGCGGGGCCACCACAGATACGCAGTATTTT
CASSRNSGATTDTQYF
>TRBD1|TRBV10-3|NA|TRBJ2-1
TGTGCCATCAGTGAAACTGGGACAGGGCAGCAGTTCTTC
CAISETGTGQQFF
>NA|TRBV18|medium-sized|TRBJ2-5
TGTGCCAGCTCACCCCTGTACCAAGAGACCCAGTACTTC
CASSPLYQETQYF
>NA|TRBV18|medium-sized|TRBJ1-6
TGTGCCAGCTCATACGACAGGACCTATAATTCACCCCTCCACTTT
CASSYDRTYNSPLHF
>NA|TRBV19|large|TRBJ1-2
TGTGCCAGTAGTACCTCCATGGGGGTTAACTATGGCTACACCTTC
CASSTSMGVNYGYTF
>TRBD1|TRBV12-3/TRBV12-4|medium-sized|TRBJ2-3
TGTGCCAGCAGCCCCCAACAGGGGTCAGATACGCAGTATTTT
CASSPQQGSDTQYF
>TRBD1|TRBV10-3|few|TRBJ1-2
TGTGCCATCAGTGAGCCGGGGACAGGGGCTAACTATGGCTACACCTTC
CAISEPGTGANYGYTF
>TRBD2|TRBV29-1|NA|TRBJ2-3
TGCAGCGTCGGCCCGACTAGCGGGCGCACAGATACGCAGTATTTT
CSVGPTSGRTDTQYF
>NA|TRBV19|medium-sized|TRBJ1-5
TGTGCCAGTAGACGGGAAGTCAATCAGCCCCAGCATTTT
CASRREVNQPQHF
>NA|TRBV5-4|NA|TRBJ1-5
TGTGCCAGCAGCCCACCCCGGACAGTAGCTTTTCAGCCCCAGCATTTT
CASSPPRTVAFQPQHF
>NA|TRBV27|medium-sized|TRBJ2-2
TGTGCCAGCAGTTTGGACCGCCGCGGGACCGGGGAGCTGTTTTTT
CASSLDRRGTGELFF
>NA|TRBV10-3|medium-sized|TRBJ2-3
TGTGCCATCAGTGAGTCGGTTATGGGGTTAGATACGCAGTATTTT
CAISESVMGLDTQYF
>NA|TRBV12-3/TRBV12-4|medium-sized|TRBJ1-2
TGTGCCAGCAGCACCTTTCTTGGAGGGTACACCTTC
CASSTFLGGYTF
>TRBD2|TRBV7-9|NA|TRBJ2-5
TGTGCCAGCAGCGTCGGGGGGGCCGGCCAAGAGACCCAGTACTTC
CASSVGGAGQETQYF
>NA|TRBV6-2/TRBV6-3|medium-sized|TRBJ2-6
TGTGCCAGCAGTTCCTTGGAGGTAGGCTCTGGGGCCAACGTCCTGACTTTC
CASSSLEVGSGANVLTF
>NA|TRBV15|medium-sized|TRBJ1-2
TGTGCCACCAGCAGAGATCTCCAGACCCCCACTAACTATGGCTACACCTTC
CATSRDLQTPTNYGYTF
>NA|TRBV7-2|NA|TRBJ1-6
TGTGCCAGCAGCCTGGACCCGGCAGGGAATTCAACCCTCCACTTT
CASSLDPAGNSTLHF
>TRBD1|TRBV29-1|NA|TRBJ2-1
TGCAGCCCGGGACAGGGTCCCTACAATGAGCAGTTCTTC
CSPGQGPYNEQFF
>NA|TRBV4-3|NA|TRBJ2-7
TGCGCCAGCAGCCAAGATCTGGGGGGGGCGGACGAGCAGTACTTC
CASSQDLGGADEQYF
>NA|TRBV10-3|NA|TRBJ1-5
TGTGCCATCAGTGCCACCCGCGAAGGGGATCAGCCCCAGCATTTT
CAISATREGDQPQHF
>TRBD1|TRBV19|NA|TRBJ1-4
TGTGTTAGTAGTATACCGGGACAGGGGAGGAATGAAAAACTGTTTTTT
CVSSIPGQGRNEKLFF
>TRBD1|TRBV6-5|few|TRBJ1-6
TGTGCCAGCAGTCGAGACAGGGGTTCACCCCTCCACTTT
CASSRDRGSPLHF
>NA|TRBV29-1|NA|TRBJ2-2
TGCAGCGTCGAAGGGGCGCCCGGGGAGCTGTTTTTT
CSVEGAPGELFF
>TRBD2|TRBV19|medium-sized|TRBJ2-7
TGTGCCAGTAGTACGCCGGGACTAGCCTACGAGCAGTACTTC
CASSTPGLAYEQYF
>NA|TRBV21-1|NA|TRBJ1-5
TGTGCCAGCAGCGCCCGTATGCAGCCCCAGCATTTT
CASSARMQPQHF
>NA|TRBV13|few|TRBJ1-1
TGTGCCAGCAGCTTAGGCCTGGGGAAAAACACTGAAGCTTTCTTT
CASSLGLGKNTEAFF
>NA|TRBV19|medium-sized|TRBJ1-6
TGTGCCAGTACCGCTCGACAATTGGGAGCGAGCAATTCACCCCTCCACTTT
CASTARQLGASNSPLHF
>NA|TRBV12-3/TRBV12-4|few|TRBJ1-5
TGTGCCAGCAGTTTTAGTTCCCCGAGGAGCAATCAGCCCCAGCATTTT
CASSFSSPRSNQPQHF
>NA|TRBV19|medium-sized|TRBJ2-3
TGTGCCAGTAGTGCGGGCCGGGACCCTCGCACAGATACGCAGTATTTT
CASSAGRDPRTDTQYF
>TRBD1|TRBV13|medium-sized|TRBJ2-6
TGTGCCAGCAGCGCGGCCCGGGACAGGCTCTCTGGGGCCAACGTCCTGACTTTC
CASSAARDRLSGANVLTF
>NA|TRBV15|medium-sized|TRBJ1-2
TGTGCCACCAGCAGGGATCCGGGACAATTCTATGGCTACACCTTC
CATSRDPGQFYGYTF